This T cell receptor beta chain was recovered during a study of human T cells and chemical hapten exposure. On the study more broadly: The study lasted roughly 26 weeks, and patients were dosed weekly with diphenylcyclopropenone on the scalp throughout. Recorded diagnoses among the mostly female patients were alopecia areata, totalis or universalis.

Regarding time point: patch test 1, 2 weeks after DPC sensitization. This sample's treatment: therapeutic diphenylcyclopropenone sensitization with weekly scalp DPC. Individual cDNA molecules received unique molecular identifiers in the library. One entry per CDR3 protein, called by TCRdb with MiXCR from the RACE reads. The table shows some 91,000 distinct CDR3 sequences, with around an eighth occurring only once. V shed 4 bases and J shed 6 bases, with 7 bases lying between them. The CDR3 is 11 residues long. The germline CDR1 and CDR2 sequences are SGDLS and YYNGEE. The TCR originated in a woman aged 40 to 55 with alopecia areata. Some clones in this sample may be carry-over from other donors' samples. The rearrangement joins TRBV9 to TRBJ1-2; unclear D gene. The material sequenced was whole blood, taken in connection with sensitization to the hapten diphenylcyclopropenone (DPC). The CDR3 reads CASSSHNGYTF. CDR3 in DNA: TGTGCCAGCAGCTCCCACAATGGCTACACCTTC.